The 14 T cell receptor beta chains below were found in one sample sequenced in a study of shared clonotypes between healthy human individuals (dated by TCRdb to the early 2020s). The library was produced with the immunoSEQ multiplex PCR assay. The immuneACCESS repertoire file appears here via TCRdb, limited to in-frame rearrangements. These files lack a portion of the clones; in checked studies, under half of the deficit traces to unresolved V genes, and the cause of the others is not known. This sample comprises under 1,900,000 clones, 98% of them detected only once. The ten biggest clones cover approximately 0.4% of the sample. Specimen: naive CD4+ T cells sorted from blood. According to the study, the label for this sample's cell subset or site signals: CD45RA+ positively selected. The receptors stem from a man between 25 and 39 years old in good health.

This chain joins TRBV5-1 and TRBJ2-7; TRBD2 might be the D (5 bases). The V end lost 0 bases, the J end lost 1 base, and 11 bases lay between the germline ends. There are 15 residues in the CDR3. Germline lookup yields CDR1 SGHRS and CDR2 YFSETQ. CDR3 coding DNA: TGCGCCAGCAGCTTGGTGGCCGGGAATTCCTACGAGCAGTACTTC. Translated: CASSLVAGNSYEQYF.

Comments on this clone: The sample contains more than one DNA sequence encoding this CDR3. V and J are TRBV28 and TRBJ2-7; D may be TRBD2 (5 bases). The germline CDR1 and CDR2 sequences are MDHEN and SYDVKM. V was clipped by 2 bases and J by 4 bases, with 9 bases between them. The CDR3 has 13 residues. The CDR3 sequence is CASSLEGSYEQYF. The CDR3 nucleotides are TGTGCCAGCAGTTTAGAGGGATCTTACGAGCAGTACTTC.

The chain combines TRBV2 with TRBJ2-7; D is perhaps TRBD2 (6 bases). The germline V gene encodes CDR1 SNHLY and CDR2 FYNNEI. This CDR3 is 15 amino acids long. V was cut by 5 bases and J by 7 bases, with 21 bases left in between. Here the CDR3 DNA reads TGTGCCAGCAGTCCCGTCGCCGGGAGAGGAGGAGAGCAGTACTTC. Translation: CASSPVAGRGGEQYF.

The genes are TRBV7-9 and TRBJ2-1; D remains unclear. This CDR3 contains 13 residues. Germline CDR1 and CDR2: SEHNR and FQNEAQ (reference sequence). V shed 7 bases and J shed 7 bases, with 14 bases lying between them. CDR3 region: CASISPLGNEQFF. CDR3 coding DNA: TGTGCCAGCATCTCCCCTTTGGGAAATGAGCAGTTCTTC.

This clone was detected once. V and J are TRBV7-8 and TRBJ1-2; tentatively, D is TRBD1 (6 bases). There are 13 residues in the CDR3. V was trimmed by 3 bases and J by 9 bases, leaving 14 bases between them. Germline lookup yields CDR1 SGHVS and CDR2 FQNEAQ. CDR3 DNA sequence: TGTGCCAGCAGCTTGGGACATCCTCAAAGCTACACCTTC. Its protein product is CASSLGHPQSYTF.

Only one count was recorded for this clone. V is TRBV29-1 and J is TRBJ2-2, with 9 bases lining up with TRBD1. V was clipped by 7 bases and J by 7 bases; unmatched bases: 13. Germline CDR1 reads SQVTM; CDR2 reads ANQGSEA. The CDR3 consists of 15 residues. CDR3: CSAWRGTGLIGELFF. CDR3 DNA sequence: TGCAGCGCTTGGAGAGGGACAGGGTTAATCGGGGAGCTGTTTTTT.

The chain employs TRBV6-5 and TRBJ2-1, with 7 positions matching TRBD1. CDR3 size: 12 residues. Germline CDR1 is MNHEY and CDR2 is SVGAGI. Trimming removed 7 bases from V and 7 bases from J; junction bases left unmatched: 4. The CDR3 spells CASKGANNEQFF. The CDR3 DNA follows: TGTGCCAGCAAGGGGGCCAATAATGAGCAGTTCTTC.

CDR3 in DNA: TGCGCCAGCAGCGTCAGTGGCGGCGGCTACACCTTC. Residues: CASSVSGGGYTF. This chain joins TRBV5-1 and TRBJ1-2; D not certain. Trimming removed 4 bases at V and 8 bases at J, with 12 bases between. The germline gives CDR1 SGHRS, CDR2 YFSETQ. This CDR3 spans 12 amino acids. The full variable domain, with the rest looked up from reference TRBV5-1 and TRBJ1-2, is KAGVTQTPRYLIKTRGQQVTLSCSPISGHRSVSWYQQTPGQGLQFLFEYFSETQRNKGNFPGRFSGRQFSNSRSEMNVSTLELGDSALYLCASSVSGGGYTFGSGTRLTVV.

This chain connects TRBV6-4 to TRBJ2-1, with 11 bases matching TRBD2. The V segment lost 6 bases and the J segment 6 bases; nucleotides outside the gene matches: 7. This CDR3 has 15 residues. Germline CDR1 reads MRHNA; CDR2 reads SNTAGT. The CDR3, as DNA: TGTGCCAGCAGCCCCGGGACTAGCGGAAGCAATGAGCAGTTCTTC. Amino acids: CASSPGTSGSNEQFF.

The chain links TRBV14 to TRBJ2-1; the D is unclear. This CDR3 comprises 15 residues. The germline gives CDR1 SGHDN, CDR2 FVKESK. The V gene lost 4 bases and the J gene lost 5 bases, with 15 bases spanning the gap. The CDR3 DNA reads TGTGCCAGCAGCCGCCGAGGTTTTGATAACAATGAGCAGTTCTTC. As protein: CASSRRGFDNNEQFF.

The chain uses TRBV4-1 and TRBJ1-1; D possibly corresponds to TRBD1 (5 bases). V gave up 0 bases and J gave up 0 bases, with 11 bases separating them. The CDR3 is 16 amino acids. In germline, CDR1 is MGHRA, CDR2 YSYEKL. The CDR3: CASSQDRTGVNTEAFF. The CDR3 DNA reads TGCGCCAGCAGCCAAGATCGCACAGGCGTGAACACTGAAGCTTTCTTT.

The chain recombines TRBV7-2 with TRBJ2-7; 13 nucleotides match TRBD2. The CDR3 spans 18 residues. Germline CDR1 is SGHTA and CDR2 is FQGNSA. J was trimmed by 2 bases and V by 1 base; bases with no gene match: 8. CDR3 amino acids: CASSLDRKTSGRTYEQYF. The CDR3 bases are TGTGCCAGCAGCTTAGATAGGAAGACTAGCGGGAGGACCTACGAGCAGTACTTC.

V usage is TRBV5-1 and J usage is TRBJ2-3; 14 nucleotides agree with TRBD2. The CDR3 is 17 amino acids. The germline V gene has CDR1 SGHRS and CDR2 YFSETQ. J gave up 0 bases and V 4 bases, and 4 bases lay outside the gene matches. For the CDR3, the DNA is TGCGCCAGCAGCCGTTGGACTAGCGGGGGGAGCACAGATACGCAGTATTTT. Encoded protein: CASSRWTSGGSTDTQYF.

This chain uses TRBV14 with TRBJ2-6; the match to TRBD1 covers 8 bases. The V gene end was trimmed by 4 bases and the J gene end by 1 base; junction bases not matched to a gene: 9. The CDR3 length is 18 residues. Germline V gene data show CDR1 as SGHDN and CDR2 as FVKESK. DNA for the CDR3: TGTGCCAGCAGCCCCTGGACAGGGACGGGGTCTGGGGCCAACGTCCTGACTTTC. This translates into CASSPWTGTGSGANVLTF.